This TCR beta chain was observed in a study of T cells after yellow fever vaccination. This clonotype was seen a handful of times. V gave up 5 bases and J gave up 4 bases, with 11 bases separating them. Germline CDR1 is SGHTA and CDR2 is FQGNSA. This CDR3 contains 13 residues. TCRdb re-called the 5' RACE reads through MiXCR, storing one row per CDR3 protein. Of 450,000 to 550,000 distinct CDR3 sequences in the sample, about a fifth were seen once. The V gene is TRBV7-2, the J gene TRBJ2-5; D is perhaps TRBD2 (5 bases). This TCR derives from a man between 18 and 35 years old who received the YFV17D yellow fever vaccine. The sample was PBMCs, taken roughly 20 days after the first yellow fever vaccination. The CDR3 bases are TGTGCCAGCAGCCGAGGGATGGGAGAGACCCAGTACTTC. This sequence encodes CASSRGMGETQYF. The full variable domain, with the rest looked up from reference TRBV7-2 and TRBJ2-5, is GAGVSQSPSNKVTEKGKDVELRCDPISGHTALYWYRQSLGQGLEFLIYFQGNSAPDKSGLPSDRFSAERTGGSVSTLTIQRTQQEDSAVYLCASSRGMGETQYFGPGTRLLVL.